The TCR beta chain described here comes from a study of T cells in Graves' hyperthyroidism and ophthalmopathy. This CDR3 comprises 13 residues. V was pared by 5 bases and J by 1 base, with 8 bases between. Germline lookup yields CDR1 KGHDR and CDR2 SFDVKD. Study-wide results and limits: Using 13 V-J features, a model discriminated ophthalmopathy from stable hyperthyroidism. Onset of ophthalmopathy came a median 6.5 months after the model predicted it. Blood also contained most expanded thyroid clonotypes above 0.001.

Ten or more counts support this clonotype. What it binds is not known. Amplification of TCR beta CDR3 regions was performed using RNA transcripts as template. A first-round RT-PCR of the TCR CDR3 used the HTBI primer set. TCRdb fed the multiplex PCR reads into MiXCR, producing one record per CDR3 protein. The table includes about 560,000 distinct CDR3 sequences, around 45% detected once. The patients, who ranged from 18 to 65 in age, presented with newly diagnosed hyperthyroidism lasting under 2 months. Material for sequencing was peripheral blood or thyroid tissue (not recorded which). The V gene is TRBV24-1, the J gene TRBJ2-7; D call uncertain. The receptor's source is a woman under 30 with Graves' hyperthyroidism. The CDR3 nucleotides are TGTGCCACCAGTGGGGCAGATTCCTACGAGCAGTACTTC. Amino acid sequence: CATSGADSYEQYF.